This is a list of T cell receptor beta chains from one sample in a study of cytomegalovirus exposure and HLA in healthy donors. The repertoire was sequenced with immunoSEQ multiplex PCR; TCRdb's copy has only in-frame clones and lacks some. Altogether roughly 100,000 clones are present, roughly 80% being singletons, with the ten largest covering roughly 7%. The sample comprised PBMCs. All receptors come from a man aged 35-49 years in good health and CMV-seropositive. Both conserved end residues are part of each CDR3. Each record gives: CDR3 protein, CDR3 DNA, V gene, D gene, clone size, J gene. The D gene is left open where the match is weak. Size is omitted from some rows. Given values are once, few, many or a class for expanded clones.

CDR3aa: CASSQDLRAGDEGGAYEQYF
CDR3nt: TGCGCCAGCAGCCAAGATCTAAGGGCAGGCGACGAAGGGGGGGCCTACGAGCAGTACTTC
v_gene: TRBV4-1
d_gene: NA
abundance: NA
j_gene: TRBJ2-7

CDR3aa: CASKQGSGNTIYF
CDR3nt: TGTGCCAGCAAACAGGGATCTGGAAACACCATATATTTT
v_gene: TRBV6-5
d_gene: NA
abundance: NA
j_gene: TRBJ1-3

CDR3aa: CASLNIDSNTGELFF
CDR3nt: TGCGCCAGCCTTAACATCGACTCGAACACCGGGGAGCTGTTTTTT
v_gene: TRBV5-1
d_gene: NA
abundance: NA
j_gene: TRBJ2-2

CDR3aa: CASNAGGRTDTQYF
CDR3nt: TGTGCCAGCAACGCGGGGGGGCGCACAGATACGCAGTATTTT
v_gene: TRBV5-4
d_gene: TRBD2
abundance: few
j_gene: TRBJ2-3

CDR3aa: CASSSQGGVGEQYF
CDR3nt: TGCGCCAGCAGCTCACAAGGGGGCGTAGGCGAGCAGTACTTC
v_gene: TRBV5-1
d_gene: TRBD1
abundance: NA
j_gene: TRBJ2-7

CDR3aa: CASSLGVSRETQYF
CDR3nt: TGTGCCAGCAGCTTGGGGGTTTCTAGGGAGACCCAGTACTTC
v_gene: TRBV5-5
d_gene: NA
abundance: NA
j_gene: TRBJ2-5

CDR3aa: CASSFGGEVGAFF
CDR3nt: TGCGCCAGCAGCTTCGGGGGGGAGGTAGGAGCTTTCTTT
v_gene: TRBV5-1
d_gene: NA
abundance: once
j_gene: TRBJ1-1

CDR3aa: CATSREGAGQPQHF
CDR3nt: TGTGCCACCAGCAGAGAAGGGGCCGGTCAGCCCCAGCATTTT
v_gene: TRBV15
d_gene: NA
abundance: once
j_gene: TRBJ1-5

CDR3aa: CASSFRLAGGTDTQYF
CDR3nt: TGTGCCAGCAGTTTTAGACTAGCGGGGGGCACAGATACGCAGTATTTT
v_gene: TRBV7-2
d_gene: TRBD2
abundance: NA
j_gene: TRBJ2-3

CDR3aa: CASSYSDRAVGYTF
CDR3nt: TGTGCCAGCAGTTACTCGGACAGGGCAGTTGGCTACACCTTC
v_gene: TRBV6-5
d_gene: TRBD1
abundance: once
j_gene: TRBJ1-2

CDR3aa: CASSFVTPGSTYEQYF
CDR3nt: TGTGCCAGCAGTTTTGTTACCCCCGGGTCCACCTACGAGCAGTACTTC
v_gene: TRBV6-6
d_gene: NA
abundance: few
j_gene: TRBJ2-7

CDR3aa: CASSLVSGGSYEQYF
CDR3nt: TGTGCCAGCAGCTTGGTCAGCGGGGGCTCCTACGAGCAGTACTTC
v_gene: TRBV11-2
d_gene: TRBD2
abundance: NA
j_gene: TRBJ2-7

CDR3aa: CASSVGTSYAGELFF
CDR3nt: TGTGCCAGCAGCGTTGGGACTAGTTACGCCGGGGAGCTGTTTTTT
v_gene: TRBV9
d_gene: TRBD2
abundance: few
j_gene: TRBJ2-2

CDR3aa: CASSRQGPGNTGELFF
CDR3nt: TGTGCCAGCAGCAGACAGGGCCCAGGGAACACCGGGGAGCTGTTTTTT
v_gene: TRBV21-1
d_gene: NA
abundance: NA
j_gene: TRBJ2-2

CDR3aa: CASSMNREEAFF
CDR3nt: TGTGCCAGCAGCATGAACAGGGAAGAAGCTTTCTTT
v_gene: TRBV7-9
d_gene: NA
abundance: few
j_gene: TRBJ1-1

CDR3aa: CSVGQNAITGELFF
CDR3nt: TGCAGCGTTGGTCAGAACGCAATAACCGGGGAGCTGTTTTTT
v_gene: TRBV29-1
d_gene: NA
abundance: few
j_gene: TRBJ2-2

CDR3aa: CASTRGQGDSPLHF
CDR3nt: TGTGCCAGCACCCGGGGGCAGGGGGATTCACCCCTCCACTTT
v_gene: TRBV27
d_gene: TRBD1
abundance: NA
j_gene: TRBJ1-6

CDR3aa: CASSLGELQVFKQYF
CDR3nt: TGTGCCAGCAGCTTAGGGGAGCTTCAAGTCTTCAAGCAGTACTTC
v_gene: TRBV7-9
d_gene: NA
abundance: few
j_gene: TRBJ2-7

CDR3aa: CASTGAGGSSTDTQYF
CDR3nt: TGTGCCAGCACGGGGGCAGGGGGATCTAGCACAGATACGCAGTATTTT
v_gene: TRBV11-2
d_gene: NA
abundance: NA
j_gene: TRBJ2-3

CDR3aa: CASSQLDFGGGVTNEKLFF
CDR3nt: TGTGCCAGTAGTCAACTGGACTTCGGAGGGGGCGTAACTAATGAAAAACTGTTTTTT
v_gene: TRBV19
d_gene: TRBD1
abundance: NA
j_gene: TRBJ1-4

CDR3aa: CASSYGSSSGNTIYF
CDR3nt: TGTGCCAGCAGTTACGGCAGTTCCTCTGGAAACACCATATATTTT
v_gene: TRBV6-5
d_gene: NA
abundance: few
j_gene: TRBJ1-3

CDR3aa: CASRPGGAEGGEQYF
CDR3nt: TGTGCCAGCAGGCCAGGGGGCGCGGAGGGAGGAGAGCAGTACTTC
v_gene: TRBV28
d_gene: TRBD1
abundance: medium-sized
j_gene: TRBJ2-7

CDR3aa: CASSTRQGGAGYEQYF
CDR3nt: TGTGCCAGTAGTACAAGACAGGGTGGTGCGGGGTACGAGCAGTACTTC
v_gene: TRBV19
d_gene: NA
abundance: NA
j_gene: TRBJ2-7

CDR3aa: CASSLLQGLNEKLFF
CDR3nt: TGTGCCAGCAGCTTACTTCAGGGCCTTAATGAAAAACTGTTTTTT
v_gene: TRBV7-9
d_gene: NA
abundance: once
j_gene: TRBJ1-4

CDR3aa: CATSRAGTGRLPQHF
CDR3nt: TGTGCCACCAGCAGGGCAGGGACAGGACGACTGCCCCAGCATTTT
v_gene: TRBV15
d_gene: TRBD1
abundance: NA
j_gene: TRBJ1-5

CDR3aa: CASKERGFGGREQYF
CDR3nt: TGTGCCAGCAAGGAGCGGGGGTTTGGAGGCAGGGAGCAGTACTTC
v_gene: TRBV2
d_gene: TRBD2
abundance: NA
j_gene: TRBJ2-7

CDR3aa: CSVELVTGGAFF
CDR3nt: TGCAGCGTTGAGTTGGTGACAGGGGGTGCTTTCTTT
v_gene: TRBV29-1
d_gene: TRBD1
abundance: NA
j_gene: TRBJ1-1

CDR3aa: CASSLSLGGIYGYTF
CDR3nt: TGTGCCAGCAGTTTATCTCTCGGGGGAATCTATGGCTACACCTTC
v_gene: TRBV28
d_gene: NA
abundance: NA
j_gene: TRBJ1-2

CDR3aa: CSVAGQGEAYNEQFF
CDR3nt: TGCAGCGTGGCCGGACAGGGTGAGGCCTACAATGAGCAGTTCTTC
v_gene: TRBV29-1
d_gene: TRBD1
abundance: NA
j_gene: TRBJ2-1

CDR3aa: CASSLAGTVQGGNTIYF
CDR3nt: TGTGCCAGCAGCTTAGCGGGGACAGTCCAGGGTGGAAACACCATATATTTT
v_gene: TRBV7-2
d_gene: TRBD1
abundance: NA
j_gene: TRBJ1-3

CDR3aa: CATSRDARVGGEDKNIQYF
CDR3nt: TGTGCCACCAGCAGAGATGCCAGGGTGGGGGGAGAGGACAAAAACATTCAGTACTTC
v_gene: TRBV15
d_gene: NA
abundance: NA
j_gene: TRBJ2-4

CDR3aa: CASSPGQAPYEQYF
CDR3nt: TGCGCCAGCAGCCCGGGACAGGCTCCCTACGAGCAGTACTTC
v_gene: TRBV5-1
d_gene: TRBD1
abundance: NA
j_gene: TRBJ2-7

CDR3aa: CASSLGRQGVLNQPQHF
CDR3nt: TGTGCCAGCAGCTTGGGGCGACAGGGGGTGCTCAATCAGCCCCAGCATTTT
v_gene: TRBV5-5
d_gene: TRBD1
abundance: NA
j_gene: TRBJ1-5